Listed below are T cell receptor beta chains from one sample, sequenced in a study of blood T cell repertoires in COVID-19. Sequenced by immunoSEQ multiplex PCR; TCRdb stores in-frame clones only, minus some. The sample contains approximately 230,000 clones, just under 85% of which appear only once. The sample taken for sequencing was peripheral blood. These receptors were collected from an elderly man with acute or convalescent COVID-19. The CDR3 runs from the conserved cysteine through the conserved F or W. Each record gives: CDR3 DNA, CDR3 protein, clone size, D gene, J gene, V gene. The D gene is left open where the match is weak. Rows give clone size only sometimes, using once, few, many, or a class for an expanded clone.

CDR3nt: TGTGCCAGCAGCCAGGGCGACATAGCTGGAAACACCATATATTTT; CDR3aa: CASSQGDIAGNTIYF; abundance: .; d_gene: .; j_gene: TRBJ1-3; v_gene: TRBV9
CDR3nt: TGTGCCAGCAGCAAAGAAGGAAAACGGGACAGGGCTAATCAGCCCCAGCATTTT; CDR3aa: CASSKEGKRDRANQPQHF; abundance: .; d_gene: .; j_gene: TRBJ1-5; v_gene: TRBV21-1
CDR3nt: TGTGCTAGTGGGGCACAGGTGGGGGAAAAACTGTTTTTT; CDR3aa: CASGAQVGEKLFF; abundance: .; d_gene: .; j_gene: TRBJ1-4; v_gene: TRBV12-5
CDR3nt: TGTGCCAGTAGTATTACGTGGGACACCAAAAACATTCAGTACTTC; CDR3aa: CASSITWDTKNIQYF; abundance: .; d_gene: .; j_gene: TRBJ2-4; v_gene: TRBV19
CDR3nt: TGTGCCAGCAGGAGTAGCGGCACCTACGAGCAGTACTTC; CDR3aa: CASRSSGTYEQYF; abundance: .; d_gene: .; j_gene: TRBJ2-7; v_gene: TRBV12-3/TRBV12-4
CDR3nt: TGTGCCAGCAGTTCCGATAACAGGGGGAAGAACGAGCAGTACTTC; CDR3aa: CASSSDNRGKNEQYF; abundance: .; d_gene: TRBD1; j_gene: TRBJ2-7; v_gene: TRBV27
CDR3nt: TGTGCCAGCAGCCGTGGGGACAGGCTAAGGACCGGGGAGCTGTTTTTT; CDR3aa: CASSRGDRLRTGELFF; abundance: once; d_gene: TRBD1; j_gene: TRBJ2-2; v_gene: TRBV7-9
CDR3nt: TGTGCCAGCAGCTCCGGGACTGGCTCCTACGAGCAGTACTTC; CDR3aa: CASSSGTGSYEQYF; abundance: few; d_gene: .; j_gene: TRBJ2-7; v_gene: TRBV7-2
CDR3nt: TGTGCCAGCAGCCTGCCCCTAGCGGGGGGATCCAAAAACATTCAGTACTTC; CDR3aa: CASSLPLAGGSKNIQYF; abundance: .; d_gene: TRBD2; j_gene: TRBJ2-4; v_gene: TRBV7-9
CDR3nt: TGCGCCAGCAGCTTGGGAGGGATTGGCACTGAAGCTTTCTTT; CDR3aa: CASSLGGIGTEAFF; abundance: .; d_gene: .; j_gene: TRBJ1-1; v_gene: TRBV5-1
CDR3nt: TGCGCCAGCAGCTTGGCTAATGAGCAGTTCTTC; CDR3aa: CASSLANEQFF; abundance: .; d_gene: .; j_gene: TRBJ2-1; v_gene: TRBV5-1
CDR3nt: TGTGCCAGCAGCTTACAACTAGGTGATGAAGCTTTCTTT; CDR3aa: CASSLQLGDEAFF; abundance: .; d_gene: .; j_gene: TRBJ1-1; v_gene: TRBV7-7
CDR3nt: TGCGCCAGCACTGAGCGGGGGGCCCTAGATACGCAGTATTTT; CDR3aa: CASTERGALDTQYF; abundance: .; d_gene: TRBD2; j_gene: TRBJ2-3; v_gene: TRBV10-2
CDR3nt: TGTGCCAGCAGCACAAACCTGGAACAGGCCTACGAGCAGTACTTC; CDR3aa: CASSTNLEQAYEQYF; abundance: .; d_gene: .; j_gene: TRBJ2-7; v_gene: TRBV9
CDR3nt: TGTGCCAGCAGTGAAGGGACAGGGGGCAGGAATGGCTACACCTTC; CDR3aa: CASSEGTGGRNGYTF; abundance: .; d_gene: TRBD1; j_gene: TRBJ1-2; v_gene: TRBV2
CDR3nt: TGTGCCAGCAGCTTGAGGGACAGGGGTTTGGCTAATGAAAAACTGTTTTTT; CDR3aa: CASSLRDRGLANEKLFF; abundance: .; d_gene: TRBD1; j_gene: TRBJ1-4; v_gene: TRBV5-8
CDR3nt: TGCAGTGCCCAGGGTCGAGAGACCCAGTACTTC; CDR3aa: CSAQGRETQYF; abundance: once; d_gene: .; j_gene: TRBJ2-5; v_gene: TRBV20-1
CDR3nt: TGTGCCACCAGCAGAGATCACGGCGGACAGACCAGCAATCAGCCCCAGCATTTT; CDR3aa: CATSRDHGGQTSNQPQHF; abundance: .; d_gene: .; j_gene: TRBJ1-5; v_gene: TRBV15
CDR3nt: TGCGCCAGCAGCCCGGAGGGGTTGAATGAGCAGTTCTTC; CDR3aa: CASSPEGLNEQFF; abundance: .; d_gene: .; j_gene: TRBJ2-1; v_gene: TRBV5-1
CDR3nt: TGTGCCACCAGTGTCCCCACGACAGGGGGCTCGGATACGCAGTATTTT; CDR3aa: CATSVPTTGGSDTQYF; abundance: .; d_gene: TRBD1; j_gene: TRBJ2-3; v_gene: TRBV24-1
CDR3nt: TGTGCCAGCAGTGTTAGGTCAGGGAACACCGGGGAGCTGTTTTTT; CDR3aa: CASSVRSGNTGELFF; abundance: .; d_gene: .; j_gene: TRBJ2-2; v_gene: TRBV2
CDR3nt: TGTGCCAGCAGCCAAGGGCAGGGAGGCTCACCCCTCCACTTT; CDR3aa: CASSQGQGGSPLHF; abundance: .; d_gene: .; j_gene: TRBJ1-6; v_gene: TRBV3-1/TRBV3-2
CDR3nt: TGCGCCAGCAGTGGGACACTTGAAAAACTGTTTTTT; CDR3aa: CASSGTLEKLFF; abundance: .; d_gene: .; j_gene: TRBJ1-4; v_gene: TRBV10-2
CDR3nt: TGCGCCAGCGGTCCGGGACAGGGGTCCTCCTACGAGCAGTACTTC; CDR3aa: CASGPGQGSSYEQYF; abundance: .; d_gene: TRBD1; j_gene: TRBJ2-7; v_gene: TRBV5-1
CDR3nt: TGTGCCAGCAGTGAAGAACTAGCGGGAGGGCCAAATGAGCAGTTCTTC; CDR3aa: CASSEELAGGPNEQFF; abundance: .; d_gene: TRBD2; j_gene: TRBJ2-1; v_gene: TRBV6-1
CDR3nt: TGTGCCAGCAGTGAAAAGGTCCGGGACTACTCTGGCGATACGCAGTATTTT; CDR3aa: CASSEKVRDYSGDTQYF; abundance: .; d_gene: TRBD2; j_gene: TRBJ2-3; v_gene: TRBV6-1
CDR3nt: TGTGCCAGCAGTGGAGTCAGGGGTAAAGGGGGATTGAATCAGCCCCAGCATTTT; CDR3aa: CASSGVRGKGGLNQPQHF; abundance: .; d_gene: .; j_gene: TRBJ1-5; v_gene: TRBV2
CDR3nt: TGTGCCAGCAGCTCGGGACTTTACAATGAGCAGTTCTTC; CDR3aa: CASSSGLYNEQFF; abundance: .; d_gene: .; j_gene: TRBJ2-1; v_gene: TRBV11-3
CDR3nt: TGTGCCAGCAGTTCCCCTGGGACAGCTAACACAGATACGCAGTATTTT; CDR3aa: CASSSPGTANTDTQYF; abundance: once; d_gene: TRBD1; j_gene: TRBJ2-3; v_gene: TRBV6-5
CDR3nt: TGTGCCAGCAGCTTAGGGACAGGCCCAGGCGACGAGCAGTACTTC; CDR3aa: CASSLGTGPGDEQYF; abundance: .; d_gene: TRBD1; j_gene: TRBJ2-7; v_gene: TRBV11-1
CDR3nt: TGTGCCAGCAGTTCCCCGGACAGGGATCTAACAGATACGCAGTATTTT; CDR3aa: CASSSPDRDLTDTQYF; abundance: .; d_gene: TRBD1; j_gene: TRBJ2-3; v_gene: TRBV28
CDR3nt: TGCGCCAGCAGTGAATTAGCTAGAAGCTCCTATAATTCACCCCTCCACTTT; CDR3aa: CASSELARSSYNSPLHF; abundance: .; d_gene: .; j_gene: TRBJ1-6; v_gene: TRBV10-2
CDR3nt: TGTGCCAGCAGCTTGAGCCCACACAGGGTAAATCAGCCCCAGCATTTT; CDR3aa: CASSLSPHRVNQPQHF; abundance: .; d_gene: .; j_gene: TRBJ1-5; v_gene: TRBV5-6
CDR3nt: TGTGCCAGCATGGGACAGGTGAACACTGAAGCTTTCTTT; CDR3aa: CASMGQVNTEAFF; abundance: .; d_gene: TRBD1; j_gene: TRBJ1-1; v_gene: TRBV18
CDR3nt: TGTGCCAGTAGGGCGGGGGGCGATAGTAACATTCAGTACTTC; CDR3aa: CASRAGGDSNIQYF; abundance: .; d_gene: TRBD2; j_gene: TRBJ2-4; v_gene: TRBV19
CDR3nt: TGTGCCAGCAGTTCCATCGGGACAGTGAGAGGCTACACCTTC; CDR3aa: CASSSIGTVRGYTF; abundance: .; d_gene: TRBD1; j_gene: TRBJ1-2; v_gene: TRBV27
CDR3nt: TGTGCCATCAGTGACCGACAGGGAGGTCAGCCCCAGCATTTT; CDR3aa: CAISDRQGGQPQHF; abundance: .; d_gene: TRBD1; j_gene: TRBJ1-5; v_gene: TRBV10-3
CDR3nt: TGTGCCAGCTCACCCACACGGGGTATTGGAAACACCATATATTTT; CDR3aa: CASSPTRGIGNTIYF; abundance: once; d_gene: .; j_gene: TRBJ1-3; v_gene: TRBV18
CDR3nt: TGTGCCAGCAGTCCGCGGGGGGGCGCGAACACTGAAGCTTTCTTT; CDR3aa: CASSPRGGANTEAFF; abundance: few; d_gene: .; j_gene: TRBJ1-1; v_gene: TRBV28
CDR3nt: TGTGCCAGCAGGAAACCCCGGGGGGGGGAGACCTCCTACAATGAGCAGTTCTTC; CDR3aa: CASRKPRGGETSYNEQFF; abundance: .; d_gene: TRBD2; j_gene: TRBJ2-1; v_gene: TRBV11-2
CDR3nt: TGTGCCAGCAGTCCCAGGGTTTTGGGCACTGAAGCTTTCTTT; CDR3aa: CASSPRVLGTEAFF; abundance: .; d_gene: .; j_gene: TRBJ1-1; v_gene: TRBV27
CDR3nt: TGTGCCAGCATCTTCGACAGTGTAACTCAGCCCCAGCATTTT; CDR3aa: CASIFDSVTQPQHF; abundance: .; d_gene: .; j_gene: TRBJ1-5; v_gene: TRBV6-5
CDR3nt: TGTGCCAGCCGAAAGCGGACAGGGCTTAATGAAAAACTGTTTTTT; CDR3aa: CASRKRTGLNEKLFF; abundance: once; d_gene: TRBD1; j_gene: TRBJ1-4; v_gene: TRBV2
CDR3nt: TGTGCCAGCAGCTTTTTAGCTAGCGGGGGTCCCTACGAGCAGTACTTC; CDR3aa: CASSFLASGGPYEQYF; abundance: .; d_gene: TRBD2; j_gene: TRBJ2-7; v_gene: TRBV7-8
CDR3nt: TGTGCCAGCAAGCTTGGACTCTTTAGCTCCTACGAGCAGTACTTC; CDR3aa: CASKLGLFSSYEQYF; abundance: .; d_gene: .; j_gene: TRBJ2-7; v_gene: TRBV28
CDR3nt: TGTGCCAGCAGTTTCTTTCAAGCCTTAGCCAAAAACATTCAGTACTTC; CDR3aa: CASSFFQALAKNIQYF; abundance: .; d_gene: .; j_gene: TRBJ2-4; v_gene: TRBV6-6
CDR3nt: TGTGCCAGCTCACCACGACAGGGAAAAGCCTACGAGCAGTACTTC; CDR3aa: CASSPRQGKAYEQYF; abundance: .; d_gene: TRBD1; j_gene: TRBJ2-7; v_gene: TRBV18
CDR3nt: TGTGCCAGCAGGGGGGACAGGGGGGACTACGAGCAGTACTTC; CDR3aa: CASRGDRGDYEQYF; abundance: .; d_gene: TRBD1; j_gene: TRBJ2-7; v_gene: TRBV25-1